These 14 T cell receptor beta chains came from one sample sequenced in a study of cytomegalovirus exposure and HLA in healthy donors. This PCR relied on a set of 60 Vbeta primers and 13 Jbeta primers. The protocol was immunoSEQ multiplex PCR, while the TCRdb copy is restricted to in-frame clones and leaves out a portion. The data hold around 210,000 clones, with over 75% observed a single time. The sequenced sample was PBMCs. These receptor sequences come from a boy aged 5-17 years in good health and CMV-seronegative.

The rearrangement links TRBV18 to TRBJ1-2; no reliable D call. The CDR3 is made up of 14 amino acids. V lost 5 bases and J lost 2, with 12 bases in between. The germline V gene has CDR1 KGHSH and CDR2 LQKENI. The CDR3 coding sequence is TGTGCCAGCTCAACATCCGGGGTCAACTATGGCTACACCTTC. It codes for CASSTSGVNYGYTF.

The chain links TRBV7-8 to TRBJ1-3; D gene uncertain. CDR3 length: 17 amino acids. The germline gives CDR1 SGHVS, CDR2 FQNEAQ. The germline V and J ends were trimmed by 5 bases and 0 bases, with 17 bases remaining between them. For the CDR3, the DNA is TGTGCCAGCAGCGCTACGCGAGGGCAGCCCTCTGGAAACACCATATATTTT. This encodes CASSATRGQPSGNTIYF.

The chain has TRBV5-6 and TRBJ2-1, with 8 positions matching TRBD2. The J segment lost 7 bases and the V segment lost 2 bases, leaving 8 bases of the junction unmatched. Germline assignment: CDR1 SGHDT and CDR2 YYEEEE. The CDR3 is made up of 15 amino acids. The CDR3 here is CASSFGGGQGNEQFF. DNA of the CDR3: TGTGCCAGCAGCTTCGGGGGGGGGCAGGGTAATGAGCAGTTCTTC.

This rearrangement joins TRBV6-5 to TRBJ1-2; D is unresolved. V lost 0 bases, J lost 6 bases, and 14 bases lay in between. Germline lookup yields CDR1 MNHEY and CDR2 SVGAGI. The CDR3 has 15 residues. The CDR3: CASSYSQDHPDGYTF. CDR3 nucleotides: TGTGCCAGCAGTTACTCGCAGGATCACCCAGATGGCTACACCTTC.

In its sample, this clone was seen a few times. The J gene is TRBJ2-5, the V gene TRBV5-1, with 7 bases lining up with TRBD2. The germline V gene has CDR1 SGHRS and CDR2 YFSETQ. This CDR3 region has 16 residues. V dropped 1 base and J dropped 3; count of bases not matched to a gene: 9. This CDR3 reads CASSLPSLAAEETQYF. The CDR3, as DNA: TGCGCCAGCAGCTTGCCATCGCTAGCGGCGGAAGAGACCCAGTACTTC.

The gene calls are TRBV7-9 and TRBJ2-2; D is perhaps TRBD2 (5 bases). Per germline, CDR1 SEHNR and CDR2 FQNEAQ (reference sequence). V shed 5 bases and J shed 7 bases, with 8 bases lying between them. The CDR3 has 12 amino acids. The CDR3: CASSPAGGELFF. Here the CDR3 DNA reads TGTGCCAGCAGCCCTGCGGGCGGGGAGCTGTTTTTT.

The V and J genes are TRBV9 and TRBJ1-5; the D is unclear. The CDR3 extends over 15 amino acids. Germline CDR1 reads SGDLS; CDR2 reads YYNGEE. V was shortened by 3 bases and J by 0 bases, with 10 bases between the two germline ends. This chain's CDR3 is CASSADTYSNQPQHF. CDR3 DNA: TGTGCCAGCAGCGCAGACACTTATAGCAATCAGCCCCAGCATTTT.

This chain links TRBV7-9 with TRBJ1-1; D gene uncertain. The V gene's germline CDR1 is SEHNR and CDR2 FQNEAQ (reference sequence). V was clipped by 3 bases and J by 4 bases, with 12 bases between them. This CDR3 is built from 14 residues. CDR3 DNA sequence: TGTGCCAGCAGCTTCGAACCTCGGGTCACTGAAGCTTTCTTT. As protein: CASSFEPRVTEAFF.

V usage is TRBV30 and J usage is TRBJ1-6; 9 bases are shared with TRBD1. Per germline, CDR1 GTSNPN and CDR2 SVGIG (reference sequence). The trim removed 2 bases at V and 9 bases at J, leaving 8 bases unmatched. This CDR3 spans 15 amino acids. The CDR3: CAWSRLGQGSSPLHF. The CDR3 DNA reads as TGTGCCTGGAGTAGACTTGGACAGGGGTCTTCACCCCTCCACTTT. The variable domain in full, completed from reference TRBV30 and TRBJ1-6, reads SQTIHQWPATLVQPVGSPLSLECTVEGTSNPNLYWYRQAAGRGLQLLFYSVGIGQISSEVPQNLSASRPQDRQFILSSKKLLLSDSGFYLCAWSRLGQGSSPLHFGNGTRLTVT.

This clone appeared once. The chain employs TRBV18 and TRBJ1-1, with D maybe TRBD1 (6 bases). V was pared by 2 bases and J by 4 bases, with 11 bases between. The length of the CDR3 is 14 residues. Looked up from germline, CDR1 is KGHSH and CDR2 is LQKENI. CDR3 amino acids: CASSPSGHPTEAFF. Here the CDR3 DNA reads TGTGCCAGCTCACCATCGGGACATCCCACTGAAGCTTTCTTT.

This clone showed up just a few times. The gene calls are TRBV7-9 and TRBJ2-1, with TRBD2 identical over 10 bases. Germline CDR1 and CDR2: SEHNR and FQNEAQ (reference sequence). CDR3 length: 14 amino acids. The ends lost 1 base at V and 8 bases at J; junction bases unmatched: 2. The DNA for the CDR3 is TGTGCCAGCAGCTTAGGGACTAGCGGAGATGAGCAGTTCTTC. Its translation: CASSLGTSGDEQFF. Looking up the rest from reference TRBV7-9 and TRBJ2-1 gives the full variable domain: DTGVSQNPRHKITKRGQNVTFRCDPISEHNRLYWYRQTLGQGPEFLTYFQNEAQLEKSRLLSDRFSAERPKGSFSTLEIQRTEQGDSAMYLCASSLGTSGDEQFFGPGTRLTVL.

The chain links TRBV28 to TRBJ1-1; no definite D call. Germline V gene data show CDR1 as MDHEN and CDR2 as SYDVKM. V was clipped by 2 bases and J by 8 bases, with 12 bases between them. This CDR3 is built from 13 residues. CDR3 in DNA: TGTGCCAGCAGTTTAATAGGCGGTCTAGAAGCTTTCTTT. Translated, it gives CASSLIGGLEAFF. The full variable domain, its missing parts supplied by reference TRBV28 and TRBJ1-1, is DVKVTQSSRYLVKRTGEKVFLECVQDMDHENMFWYRQDPGLGLRLIYFSYDVKMKEKGDIPEGYSVSREKKERFSLILESASTNQTSMYLCASSLIGGLEAFFGQGTRLTVV.

The V gene is TRBV14, the J gene TRBJ2-7; 7 bases match TRBD1. V trimming: 4 bases; J trimming: 3 bases; junction bases outside the gene matches: 6. Germline CDR1 reads SGHDN; CDR2 reads FVKESK. There are 14 residues in the CDR3. The DNA for the CDR3 is TGTGCCAGCAGCCGACACAGGGGAGTCTACGAGCAGTACTTC. Translation gives CASSRHRGVYEQYF.

The chain is built from TRBV10-2 and TRBJ2-1; TRBD2 matches at 10 bases. There are 14 residues in the CDR3. CDR1 and CDR2 (germline): WSHSY, SAAADI. The ends lost 7 bases at V and 7 bases at J; junction bases unmatched: 7. The CDR3 coding sequence is TGCGCCAGCATGGGTAGCGGGAGGACGAATGAGCAGTTCTTC. Amino acid sequence: CASMGSGRTNEQFF.